This entry features one T cell receptor (beta chain) sequence. This sample is drawn from a study of neoadjuvant nivolumab and ipilimumab in lung cancer. Trimming took 6 bases from V and 4 from J; bases not matched to a gene: 6. Germline lookup yields CDR1 MNHEY and CDR2 SVGAGI. This CDR3 contains 15 residues. Some clones are missing from TCRdb's copy, which holds only in-frame ones; the method was immunoSEQ multiplex PCR. The sample shows approximately 7,300 clones, around 83% of them seen only once. The sequence was obtained from an adult with non-small cell lung cancer. Material: tumor tissue, obtained after neoadjuvant nivolumab, alone or with ipilimumab, at or shortly before surgery. The chain combines TRBV6-5 with TRBJ2-1, with TRBD2 identical over 10 bases. CDR3 nucleotide sequence: TGTGCCAGCAGACCCACTAGCGGGGATTACAATGAGCAGTTCTTC. Residues: CASRPTSGDYNEQFF.